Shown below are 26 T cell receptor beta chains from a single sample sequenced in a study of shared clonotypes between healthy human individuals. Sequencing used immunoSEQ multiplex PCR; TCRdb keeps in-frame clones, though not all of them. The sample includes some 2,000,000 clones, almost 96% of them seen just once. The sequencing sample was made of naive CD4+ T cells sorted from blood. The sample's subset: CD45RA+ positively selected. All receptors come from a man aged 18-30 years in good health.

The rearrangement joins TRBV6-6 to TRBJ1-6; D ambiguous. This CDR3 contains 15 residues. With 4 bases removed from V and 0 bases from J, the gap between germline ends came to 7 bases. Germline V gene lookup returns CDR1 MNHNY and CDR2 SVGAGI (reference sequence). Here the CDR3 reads CASSWQTSYNSPLHF. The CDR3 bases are TGTGCCAGCAGTTGGCAGACCTCCTATAATTCACCCCTCCACTTT.

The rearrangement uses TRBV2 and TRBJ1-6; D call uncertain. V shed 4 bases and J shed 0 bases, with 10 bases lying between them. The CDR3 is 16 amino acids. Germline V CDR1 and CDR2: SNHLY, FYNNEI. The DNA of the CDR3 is TGTGCCAGCAGTGTACGAGAGAGCTCCTATAATTCACCCCTCCACTTT. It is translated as CASSVRESSYNSPLHF.

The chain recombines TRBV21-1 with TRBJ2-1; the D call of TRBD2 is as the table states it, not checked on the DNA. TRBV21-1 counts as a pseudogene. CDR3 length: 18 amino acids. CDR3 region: CASSKSRGTSGLYNEQFF. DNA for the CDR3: TGTGCCAGCAGCAAAAGTAGAGGTACTAGCGGGCTTTACAATGAGCAGTTCTTC.

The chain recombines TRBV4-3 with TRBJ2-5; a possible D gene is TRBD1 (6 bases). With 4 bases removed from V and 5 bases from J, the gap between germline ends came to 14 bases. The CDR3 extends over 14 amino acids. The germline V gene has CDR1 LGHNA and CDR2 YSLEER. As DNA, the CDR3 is TGCGCCAGCAGCCGAAGTCAGGGGCAGGAGACCCAGTACTTC. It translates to CASSRSQGQETQYF.

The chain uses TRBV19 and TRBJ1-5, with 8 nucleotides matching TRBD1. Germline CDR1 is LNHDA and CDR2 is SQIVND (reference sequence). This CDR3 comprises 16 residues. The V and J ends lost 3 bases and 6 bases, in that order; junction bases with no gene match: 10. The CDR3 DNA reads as TGTGCCAGTAGTATTTTCGGACAGGGAGTAGCTCAGCCCCAGCATTTT. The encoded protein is CASSIFGQGVAQPQHF.

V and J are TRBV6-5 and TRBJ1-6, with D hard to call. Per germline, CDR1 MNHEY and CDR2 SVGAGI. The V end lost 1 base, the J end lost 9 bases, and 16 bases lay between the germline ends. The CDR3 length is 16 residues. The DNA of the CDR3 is TGTGCCAGCAGTTACTTGGGGAACGATCCCGGTTCACCCCTCCACTTT. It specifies CASSYLGNDPGSPLHF.

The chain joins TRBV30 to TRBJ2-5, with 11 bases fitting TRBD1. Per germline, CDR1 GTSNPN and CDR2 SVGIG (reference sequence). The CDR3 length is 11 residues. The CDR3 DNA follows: TGTGGGACAGGGGGCAGGGAGACCCAGTACTTC. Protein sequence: CGTGGRETQYF.

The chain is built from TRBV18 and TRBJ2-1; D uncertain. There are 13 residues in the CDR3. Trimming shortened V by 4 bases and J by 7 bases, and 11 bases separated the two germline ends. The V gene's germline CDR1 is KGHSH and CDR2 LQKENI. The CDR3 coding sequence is TGTGCCAGCTCACATTCCAGTCTGAATGAGCAGTTCTTC. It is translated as CASSHSSLNEQFF.

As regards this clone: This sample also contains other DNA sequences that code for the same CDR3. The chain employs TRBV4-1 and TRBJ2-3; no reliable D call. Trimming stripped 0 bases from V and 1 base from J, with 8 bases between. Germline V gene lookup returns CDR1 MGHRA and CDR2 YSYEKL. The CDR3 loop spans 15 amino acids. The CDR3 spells CASSQDLRGTDTQYF. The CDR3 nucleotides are TGCGCCAGCAGCCAAGATCTTAGGGGCACAGATACGCAGTATTTT.

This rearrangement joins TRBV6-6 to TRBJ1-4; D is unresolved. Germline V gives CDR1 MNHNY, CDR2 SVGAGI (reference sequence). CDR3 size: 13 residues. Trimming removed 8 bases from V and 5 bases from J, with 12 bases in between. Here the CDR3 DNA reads TGTGCCAGCGGAGGCACCCCAAATGAAAAACTGTTTTTT. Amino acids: CASGGTPNEKLFF.

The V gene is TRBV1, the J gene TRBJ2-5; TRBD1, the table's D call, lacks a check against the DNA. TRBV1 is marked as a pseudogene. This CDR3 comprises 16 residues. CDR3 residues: CTSSQDQSGHGETQYF. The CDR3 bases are TGCACCAGCAGCCAAGATCAGTCAGGGCATGGGGAGACCCAGTACTTC.

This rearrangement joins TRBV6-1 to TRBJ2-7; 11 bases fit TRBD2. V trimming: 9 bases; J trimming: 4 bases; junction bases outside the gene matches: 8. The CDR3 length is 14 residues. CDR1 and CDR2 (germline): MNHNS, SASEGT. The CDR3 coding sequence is TGTGCCAGTTGCGCCGGGACTAGCGGTTACGAGCAGTACTTC. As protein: CASCAGTSGYEQYF.

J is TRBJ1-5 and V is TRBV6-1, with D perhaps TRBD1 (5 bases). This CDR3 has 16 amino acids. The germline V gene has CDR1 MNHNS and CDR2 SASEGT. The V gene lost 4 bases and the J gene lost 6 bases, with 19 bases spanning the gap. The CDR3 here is CASSGAPDKILQPQHF. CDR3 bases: TGTGCCAGCAGTGGTGCCCCGGACAAGATCCTTCAGCCCCAGCATTTT.

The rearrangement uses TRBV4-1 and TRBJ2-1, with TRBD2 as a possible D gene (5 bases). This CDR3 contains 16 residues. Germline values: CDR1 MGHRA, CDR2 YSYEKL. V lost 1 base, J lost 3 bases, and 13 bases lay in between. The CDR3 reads CASSQVRTWDYNEQFF. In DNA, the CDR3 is TGCGCCAGCAGCCAAGTAAGGACTTGGGACTACAATGAGCAGTTCTTC.

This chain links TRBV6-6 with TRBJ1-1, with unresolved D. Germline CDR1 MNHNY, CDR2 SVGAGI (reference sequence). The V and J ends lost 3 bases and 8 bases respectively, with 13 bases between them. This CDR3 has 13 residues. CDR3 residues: CASSYLVETEAFF. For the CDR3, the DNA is TGTGCCAGCAGTTATCTCGTGGAAACCGAAGCTTTCTTT.

CDR3 amino acids: CAWTMGTASSYEQYF. The CDR3 DNA sequence: TGTGCCTGGACCATGGGGACAGCCTCCTCCTACGAGCAGTACTTC. The V gene is TRBV30, the J gene TRBJ2-7; 7 positions agree with TRBD1. The CDR3 consists of 15 residues. The germline V gene encodes CDR1 GTSNPN and CDR2 SVGIG (reference sequence). Trimming took 4 bases from V and 0 from J; bases not matched to a gene: 9.

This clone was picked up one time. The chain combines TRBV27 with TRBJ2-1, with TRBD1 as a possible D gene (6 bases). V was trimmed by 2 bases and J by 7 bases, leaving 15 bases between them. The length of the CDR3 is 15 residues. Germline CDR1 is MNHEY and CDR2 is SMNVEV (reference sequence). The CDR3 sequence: CASSLVNRVGNEQFF. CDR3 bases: TGTGCCAGCAGTTTAGTCAACAGGGTCGGTAATGAGCAGTTCTTC.

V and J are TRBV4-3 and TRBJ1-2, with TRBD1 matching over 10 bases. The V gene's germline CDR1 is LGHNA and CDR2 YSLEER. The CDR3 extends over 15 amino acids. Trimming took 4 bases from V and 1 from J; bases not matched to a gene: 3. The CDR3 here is CASSPGTGVNYGYTF. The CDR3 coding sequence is TGCGCCAGCAGCCCGGGGACAGGGGTTAACTATGGCTACACCTTC.

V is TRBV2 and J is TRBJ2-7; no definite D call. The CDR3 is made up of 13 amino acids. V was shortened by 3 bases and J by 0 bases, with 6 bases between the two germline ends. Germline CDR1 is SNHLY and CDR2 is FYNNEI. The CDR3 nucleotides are TGTGCCAGCAGTGAGGCCCCCTCCTACGAGCAGTACTTC. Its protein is CASSEAPSYEQYF.

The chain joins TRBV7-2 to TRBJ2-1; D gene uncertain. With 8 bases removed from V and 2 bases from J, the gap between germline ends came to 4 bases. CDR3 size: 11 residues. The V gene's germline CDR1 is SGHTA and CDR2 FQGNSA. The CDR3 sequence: CASGAYNEQFF. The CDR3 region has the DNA TGTGCCAGCGGGGCCTACAATGAGCAGTTCTTC.

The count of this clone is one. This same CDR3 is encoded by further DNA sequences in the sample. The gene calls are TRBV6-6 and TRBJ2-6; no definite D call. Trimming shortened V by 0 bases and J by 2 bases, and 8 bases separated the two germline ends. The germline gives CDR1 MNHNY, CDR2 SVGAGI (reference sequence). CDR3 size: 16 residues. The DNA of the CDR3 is TGTGCCAGCAGTTACTCGTCAGCCCCTGGGGCCAACGTCCTGACTTTC. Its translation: CASSYSSAPGANVLTF.

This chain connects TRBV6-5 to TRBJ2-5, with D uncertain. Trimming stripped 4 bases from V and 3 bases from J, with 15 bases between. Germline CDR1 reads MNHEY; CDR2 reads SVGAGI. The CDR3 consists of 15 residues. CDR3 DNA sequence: TGTGCCAGCAGTTTGTCCCCGAACCATAAAGAGACCCAGTACTTC. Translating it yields CASSLSPNHKETQYF.

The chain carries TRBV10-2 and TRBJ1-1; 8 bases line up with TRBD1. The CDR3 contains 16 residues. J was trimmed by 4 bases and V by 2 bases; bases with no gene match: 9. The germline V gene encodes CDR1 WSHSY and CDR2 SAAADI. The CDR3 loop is CASSEDRGQLATEAFF. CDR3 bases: TGCGCCAGCAGTGAGGACAGGGGCCAGTTAGCCACTGAAGCTTTCTTT.

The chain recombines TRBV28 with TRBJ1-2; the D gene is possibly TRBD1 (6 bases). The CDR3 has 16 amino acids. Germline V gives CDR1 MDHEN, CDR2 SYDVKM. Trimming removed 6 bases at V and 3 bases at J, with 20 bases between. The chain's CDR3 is CASRPSGGANYYGYTF. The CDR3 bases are TGTGCCAGCAGGCCCTCTGGGGGGGCGAATTACTATGGCTACACCTTC.

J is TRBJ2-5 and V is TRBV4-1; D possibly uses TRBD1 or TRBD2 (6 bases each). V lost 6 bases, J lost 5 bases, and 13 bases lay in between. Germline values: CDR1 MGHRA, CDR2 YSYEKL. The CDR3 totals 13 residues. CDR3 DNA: TGCGCCAGCAGTCCGACAGGAGGGGAGACCCAGTACTTC. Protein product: CASSPTGGETQYF.

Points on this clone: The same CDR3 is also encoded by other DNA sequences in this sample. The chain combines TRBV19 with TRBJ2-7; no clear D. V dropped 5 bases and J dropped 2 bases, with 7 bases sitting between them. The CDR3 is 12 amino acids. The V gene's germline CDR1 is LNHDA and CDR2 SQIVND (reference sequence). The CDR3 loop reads CASSLDTYEQYF. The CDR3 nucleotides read TGTGCCAGTAGTCTCGACACCTACGAGCAGTACTTC.